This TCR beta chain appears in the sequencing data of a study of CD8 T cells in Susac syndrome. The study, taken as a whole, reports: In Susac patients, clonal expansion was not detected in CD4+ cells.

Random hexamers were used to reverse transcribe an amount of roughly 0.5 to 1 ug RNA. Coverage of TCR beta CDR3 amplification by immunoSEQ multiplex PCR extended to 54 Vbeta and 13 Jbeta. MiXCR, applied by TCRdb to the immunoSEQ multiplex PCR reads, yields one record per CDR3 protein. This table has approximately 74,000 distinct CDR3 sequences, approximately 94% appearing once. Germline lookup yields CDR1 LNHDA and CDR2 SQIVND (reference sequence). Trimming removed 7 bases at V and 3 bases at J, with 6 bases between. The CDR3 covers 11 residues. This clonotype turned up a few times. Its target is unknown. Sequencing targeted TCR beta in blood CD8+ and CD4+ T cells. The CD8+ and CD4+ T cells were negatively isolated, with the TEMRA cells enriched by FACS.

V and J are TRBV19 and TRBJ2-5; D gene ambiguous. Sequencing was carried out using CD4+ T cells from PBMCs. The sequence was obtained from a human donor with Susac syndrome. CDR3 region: CASKEKETQYF. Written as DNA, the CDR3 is TGTGCCAGTAAGGAAAAAGAGACCCAGTACTTC.